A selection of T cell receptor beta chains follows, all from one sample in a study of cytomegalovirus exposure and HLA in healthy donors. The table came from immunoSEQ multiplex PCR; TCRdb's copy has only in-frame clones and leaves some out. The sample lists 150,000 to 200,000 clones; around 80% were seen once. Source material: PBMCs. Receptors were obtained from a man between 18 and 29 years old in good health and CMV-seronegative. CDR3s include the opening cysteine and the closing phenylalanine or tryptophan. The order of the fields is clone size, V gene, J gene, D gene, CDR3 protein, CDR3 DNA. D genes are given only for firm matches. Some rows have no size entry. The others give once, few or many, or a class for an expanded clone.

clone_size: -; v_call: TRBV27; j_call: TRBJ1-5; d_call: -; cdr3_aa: CASSPGGESQPQHF; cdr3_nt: TGTGCCAGCAGTCCCGGCGGGGAAAGCCAGCCCCAGCATTTT
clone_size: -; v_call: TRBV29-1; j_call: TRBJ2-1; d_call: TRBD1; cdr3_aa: CSGNTGVNEQFF; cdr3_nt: TGCAGCGGAAACACAGGGGTCAATGAGCAGTTCTTC
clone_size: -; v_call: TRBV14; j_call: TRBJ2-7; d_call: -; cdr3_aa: CASSPIRAGSYEQYF; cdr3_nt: TGTGCCAGCAGCCCAATCCGAGCAGGGTCCTACGAGCAGTACTTC
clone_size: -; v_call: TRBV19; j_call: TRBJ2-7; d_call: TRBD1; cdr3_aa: CATSTGLWNDSYEQYF; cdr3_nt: TGTGCCACCTCGACAGGGCTGTGGAACGATTCCTACGAGCAGTACTTC
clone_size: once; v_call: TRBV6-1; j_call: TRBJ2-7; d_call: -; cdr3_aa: CASRIDSSYEQYF; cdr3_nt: TGTGCCAGCAGAATTGACAGTTCCTACGAGCAGTACTTC
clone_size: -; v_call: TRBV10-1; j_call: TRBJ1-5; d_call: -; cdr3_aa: CASRPRAGGIYSNQPQHF; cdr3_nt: TGCGCCAGCAGACCCAGGGCAGGCGGGATCTATAGCAATCAGCCCCAGCATTTT
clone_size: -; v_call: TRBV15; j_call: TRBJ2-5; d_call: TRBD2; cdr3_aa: CATKPRGAGFQETQYF; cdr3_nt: TGTGCCACCAAACCACGGGGAGCGGGGTTCCAAGAGACCCAGTACTTC
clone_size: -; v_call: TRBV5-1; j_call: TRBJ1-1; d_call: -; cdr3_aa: CASSLAAFSGTEAFF; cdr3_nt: TGCGCCAGCAGCTTGGCGGCGTTTTCAGGGACTGAAGCTTTCTTT
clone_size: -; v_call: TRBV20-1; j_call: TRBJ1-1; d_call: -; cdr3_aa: CSATNTEAFF; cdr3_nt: TGCAGTGCCACTAACACTGAAGCTTTCTTT
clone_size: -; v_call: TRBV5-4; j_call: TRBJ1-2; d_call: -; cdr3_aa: CASTLVAGSGGYTF; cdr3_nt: TGTGCCAGCACCCTCGTCGCTGGGTCGGGGGGCTACACCTTC
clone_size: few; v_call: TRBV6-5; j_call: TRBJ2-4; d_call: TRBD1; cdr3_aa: CASTPRGRGIQYF; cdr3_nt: TGTGCCAGCACCCCGAGGGGGCGAGGCATTCAGTACTTC
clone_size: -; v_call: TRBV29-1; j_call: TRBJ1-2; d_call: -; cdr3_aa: CSVRGAGGYTF; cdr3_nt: TGCAGCGTCCGGGGGGCGGGTGGCTACACCTTC
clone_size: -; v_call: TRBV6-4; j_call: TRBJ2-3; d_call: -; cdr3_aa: CASSDVAGGFGTDTQYF; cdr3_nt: TGTGCCAGCAGTGACGTGGCAGGCGGGTTCGGCACAGATACGCAGTATTTT
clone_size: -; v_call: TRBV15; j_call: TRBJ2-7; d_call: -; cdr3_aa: CATRRVVGGYEQYF; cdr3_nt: TGTGCCACCAGAAGAGTTGTAGGGGGCTACGAGCAGTACTTC
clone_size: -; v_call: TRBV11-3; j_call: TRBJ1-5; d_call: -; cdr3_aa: CASSLARFDQPQHF; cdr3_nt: TGTGCCAGCAGCTTAGCTCGGTTCGATCAGCCCCAGCATTTT
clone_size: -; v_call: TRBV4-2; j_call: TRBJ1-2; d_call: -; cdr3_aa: CASGEIYGYTF; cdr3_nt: TGTGCCAGCGGGGAGATTTATGGCTACACCTTC
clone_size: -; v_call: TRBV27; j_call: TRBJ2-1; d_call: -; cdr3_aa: CASSFGAGPGSNEQFF; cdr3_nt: TGTGCCAGCAGTTTCGGTGCGGGCCCCGGGAGCAATGAGCAGTTCTTC
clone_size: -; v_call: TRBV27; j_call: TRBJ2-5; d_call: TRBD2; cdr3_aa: CASSSLSGGEETQYF; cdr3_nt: TGTGCCAGCAGTTCGCTTAGCGGGGGGGAAGAGACCCAGTACTTC
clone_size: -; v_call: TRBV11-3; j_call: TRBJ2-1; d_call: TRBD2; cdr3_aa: CASSRGGPSYNEQFF; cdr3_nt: TGTGCCAGCAGCCGCGGGGGTCCCTCCTACAATGAGCAGTTCTTC
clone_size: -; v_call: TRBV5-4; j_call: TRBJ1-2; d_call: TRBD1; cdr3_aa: CASSLAPQGANGYGYTF; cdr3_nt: TGTGCCAGCAGCTTGGCCCCACAGGGGGCCAATGGGTATGGCTACACCTTC
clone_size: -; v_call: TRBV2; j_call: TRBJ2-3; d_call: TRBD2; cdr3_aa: CASSAGLEDTQYF; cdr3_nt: TGTGCCAGCAGCGCCGGACTAGAAGATACGCAGTATTTT
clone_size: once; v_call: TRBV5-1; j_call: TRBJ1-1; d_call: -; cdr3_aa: CASSSGRGYMNTEAFF; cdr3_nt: TGCGCCAGCAGCTCGGGCAGGGGATACATGAACACTGAAGCTTTCTTT
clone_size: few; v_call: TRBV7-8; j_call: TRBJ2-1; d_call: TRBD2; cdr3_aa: CASSSVRPGTSGDEQFF; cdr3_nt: TGTGCCAGCAGCTCCGTACGGCCCGGGACTAGCGGGGATGAGCAGTTCTTC
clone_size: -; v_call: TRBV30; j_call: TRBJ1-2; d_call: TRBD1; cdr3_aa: CAWSRTGDGYTF; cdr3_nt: TGTGCCTGGAGTAGGACAGGGGATGGCTACACCTTC
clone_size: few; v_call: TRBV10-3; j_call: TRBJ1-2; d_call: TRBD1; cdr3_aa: CAISDGQGGGYYGYTF; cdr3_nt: TGTGCCATCAGTGATGGACAGGGGGGGGGCTACTATGGCTACACCTTC
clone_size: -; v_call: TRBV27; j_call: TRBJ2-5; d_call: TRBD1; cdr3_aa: CASSPGHGTGQETQYF; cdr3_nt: TGTGCCAGCAGCCCAGGCCACGGGACAGGGCAAGAGACCCAGTACTTC
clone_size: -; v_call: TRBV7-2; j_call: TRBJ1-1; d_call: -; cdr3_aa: CASSLAVQANTEAFF; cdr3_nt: TGTGCCAGCAGCTTAGCGGTACAGGCGAACACTGAAGCTTTCTTT
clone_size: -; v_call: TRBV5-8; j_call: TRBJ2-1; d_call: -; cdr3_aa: CASSLGWRLSYNEQFF; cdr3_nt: TGTGCCAGCAGCTTAGGTTGGCGACTCTCTTACAATGAGCAGTTCTTC
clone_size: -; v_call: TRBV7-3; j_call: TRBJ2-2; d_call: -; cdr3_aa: CASSGRGGTGELFF; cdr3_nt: TGTGCCAGCAGCGGTCGGGGTGGCACCGGGGAGCTGTTTTTT
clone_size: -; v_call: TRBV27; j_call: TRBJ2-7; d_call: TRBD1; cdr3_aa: CASSFGTGASYEQYF; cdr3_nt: TGTGCCAGCAGTTTCGGAACAGGGGCTTCCTACGAGCAGTACTTC
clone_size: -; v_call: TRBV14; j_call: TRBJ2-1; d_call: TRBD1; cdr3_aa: CASSPTGGRNEQFF; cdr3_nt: TGTGCCAGCAGCCCTACAGGGGGCCGCAATGAGCAGTTCTTC
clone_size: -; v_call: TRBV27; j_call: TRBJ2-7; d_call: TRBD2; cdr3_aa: CASSLPGGYEQYF; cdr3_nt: TGTGCCAGCAGTTTACCGGGAGGCTACGAGCAGTACTTC
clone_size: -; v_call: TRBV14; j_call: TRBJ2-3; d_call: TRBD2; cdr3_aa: CASSRRISSGDTQYF; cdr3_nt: TGTGCCAGCAGCCGCCGAATTTCTAGCGGAGATACGCAGTATTTT
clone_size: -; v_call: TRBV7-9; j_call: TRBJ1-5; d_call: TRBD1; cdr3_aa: CARLRTGGLRGSNQPQHF; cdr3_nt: TGTGCCAGACTCAGAACAGGGGGCTTGAGGGGGAGCAATCAGCCCCAGCATTTT
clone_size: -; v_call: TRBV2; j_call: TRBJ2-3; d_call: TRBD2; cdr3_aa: CASSTGTRGVTVYF; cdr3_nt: TGTGCCAGCTCCACCGGGACTAGGGGCGTCACCGTGTATTTT
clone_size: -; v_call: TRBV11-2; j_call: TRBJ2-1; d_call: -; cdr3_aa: CASSLLKGGVNEQFF; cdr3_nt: TGTGCCAGCAGCTTGCTCAAAGGGGGAGTCAATGAGCAGTTCTTC
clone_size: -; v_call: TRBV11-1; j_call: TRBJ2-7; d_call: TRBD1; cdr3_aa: CASKPGQAGGYEQYF; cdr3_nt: TGTGCCAGCAAGCCGGGACAGGCCGGCGGCTACGAGCAGTACTTC
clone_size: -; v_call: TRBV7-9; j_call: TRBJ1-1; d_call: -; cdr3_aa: CSSSLGGGEAFF; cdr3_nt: TGTTCCAGCAGCTTGGGGGGGGGTGAAGCTTTCTTT
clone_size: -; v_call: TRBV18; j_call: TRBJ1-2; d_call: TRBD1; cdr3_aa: CASSPEDREGYTF; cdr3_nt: TGTGCCAGCTCACCAGAAGACAGGGAAGGCTACACCTTC
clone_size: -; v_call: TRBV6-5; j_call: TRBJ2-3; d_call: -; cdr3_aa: CASRPYSGSTDTQYF; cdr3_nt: TGTGCCAGCAGACCCTACAGCGGTAGCACAGATACGCAGTATTTT
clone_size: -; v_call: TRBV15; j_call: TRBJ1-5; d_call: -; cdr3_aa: CATSNPPRDSNQPQHF; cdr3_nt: TGTGCCACCAGCAACCCGCCCCGGGATAGCAATCAGCCCCAGCATTTT
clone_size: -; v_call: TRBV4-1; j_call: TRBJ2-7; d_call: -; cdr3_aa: CASSQENSYEQYF; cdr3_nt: TGCGCCAGCAGCCAGGAGAATTCCTACGAGCAGTACTTC
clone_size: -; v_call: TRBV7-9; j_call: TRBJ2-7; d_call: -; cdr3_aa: CASSPGLRDYEQYF; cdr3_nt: TGTGCCAGCAGCCCGGGACTCCGTGACTACGAGCAGTACTTC
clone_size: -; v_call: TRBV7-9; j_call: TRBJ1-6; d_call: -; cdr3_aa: CASSFVGSISSYNSPLHF; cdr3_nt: TGTGCCAGCAGCTTCGTCGGGTCGATTAGCTCCTATAATTCACCCCTCCACTTT
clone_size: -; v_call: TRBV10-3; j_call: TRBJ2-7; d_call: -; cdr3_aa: CAISESTGRNEQYF; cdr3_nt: TGTGCCATCAGTGAGTCTACAGGGCGGAACGAGCAGTACTTC
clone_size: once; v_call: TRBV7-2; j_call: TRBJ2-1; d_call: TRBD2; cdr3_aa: CASSLVASGSMSEQFF; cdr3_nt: TGTGCCAGCAGCTTAGTGGCTAGCGGGAGTATGAGTGAGCAGTTCTTC
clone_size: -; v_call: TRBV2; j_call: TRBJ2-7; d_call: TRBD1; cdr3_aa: CASSLGQGAGYEQYF; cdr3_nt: TGTGCCAGCAGCCTGGGACAGGGGGCTGGGTACGAGCAGTACTTC
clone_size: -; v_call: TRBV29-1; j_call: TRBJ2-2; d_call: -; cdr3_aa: CSVEGPRVGTGELFF; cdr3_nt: TGCAGCGTTGAGGGTCCCAGGGTGGGCACCGGGGAGCTGTTTTTT
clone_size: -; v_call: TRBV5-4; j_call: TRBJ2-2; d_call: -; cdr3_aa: CASSLKETDYTGELFF; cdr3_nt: TGTGCCAGCAGCTTAAAAGAGACAGACTACACCGGGGAGCTGTTTTTT
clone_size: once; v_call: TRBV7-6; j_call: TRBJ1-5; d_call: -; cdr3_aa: CASSQGRSQPQHF; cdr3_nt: TGTGCCAGCAGCCAGGGTCGCAGTCAGCCCCAGCATTTT
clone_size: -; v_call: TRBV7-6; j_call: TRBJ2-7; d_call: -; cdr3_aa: CASSDGKRRGEQYF; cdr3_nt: TGTGCCAGCAGTGACGGGAAACGAAGGGGGGAGCAGTACTTC
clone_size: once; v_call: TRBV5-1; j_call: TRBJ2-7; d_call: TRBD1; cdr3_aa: CASSLGQGDSHEQYF; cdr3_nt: TGCGCCAGCAGCTTGGGACAGGGGGATTCCCACGAGCAGTACTTC
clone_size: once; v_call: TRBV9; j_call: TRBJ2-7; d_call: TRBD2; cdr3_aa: CASSVGVGGTYEQYF; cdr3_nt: TGTGCCAGCAGCGTAGGGGTGGGGGGGACCTACGAGCAGTACTTC
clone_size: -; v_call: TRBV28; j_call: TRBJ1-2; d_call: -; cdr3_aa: CASSPGGLGGYTF; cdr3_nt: TGTGCCAGCAGTCCGGGGGGCCTTGGGGGCTACACCTTC
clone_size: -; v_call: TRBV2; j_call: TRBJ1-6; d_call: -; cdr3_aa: CASSVEPELNSPLHF; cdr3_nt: TGTGCCAGCAGTGTTGAACCTGAGTTAAATTCACCCCTCCACTTT
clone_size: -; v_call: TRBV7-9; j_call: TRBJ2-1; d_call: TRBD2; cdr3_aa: CASSVSGGGNEQFF; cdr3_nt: TGTGCCAGCAGCGTTAGCGGGGGCGGCAATGAGCAGTTCTTC
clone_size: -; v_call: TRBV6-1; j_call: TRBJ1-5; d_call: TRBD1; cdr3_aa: CASSLDRDNQPQHF; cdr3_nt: TGTGCCAGCAGTTTGGACAGGGACAATCAGCCCCAGCATTTT
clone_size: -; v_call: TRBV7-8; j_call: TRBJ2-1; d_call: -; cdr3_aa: CASSLTDSYNEQFF; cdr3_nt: TGTGCCAGCAGCTTAACAGATTCCTACAATGAGCAGTTCTTC
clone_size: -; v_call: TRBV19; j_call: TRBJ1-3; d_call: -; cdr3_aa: CASRSDTVLSGNTIYF; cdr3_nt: TGTGCCAGTAGGTCAGACACGGTCCTCTCTGGAAACACCATATATTTT
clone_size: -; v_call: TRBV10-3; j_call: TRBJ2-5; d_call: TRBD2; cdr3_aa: CAISEQRGLAQETQYF; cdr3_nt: TGTGCCATCAGTGAGCAGAGGGGACTAGCTCAAGAGACCCAGTACTTC